This T cell receptor (beta chain) was identified during a study of sequential checkpoint blockade in melanoma. Study context: Both treatment sequences were followed by maintenance nivolumab. TCRβ was sequenced from DNA of 75 to 95 pretreatment tumors.

Libraries were prepared by immunoSEQ multiplex PCR; TCRdb keeps only in-frame clonotypes and omits some of them. Of about 21,000 clones detected, 27% appear once; the ten largest clones hold 5.5% to 7.5%. Treatment specified: randomized to nivolumab then ipilimumab (arm A) or the reverse (arm B). Germline CDR1 is SGHDN and CDR2 is FVKESK. With V trimmed by 0 bases and J by 4 bases, 4 bases remained unmatched. This CDR3 contains 15 residues. This clone was picked up one time. The sequencing here drew on tumor tissue (inferred from file names), taken from a patient given nivolumab and ipilimumab in sequence. The TCR comes from a human donor with melanoma. The chain combines TRBV14 with TRBJ2-5; TRBD1 agrees at 8 bases. CDR3 sequence reads: CASSQDPDRVETQYF. CDR3 nucleotide sequence: TGTGCCAGCAGCCAAGACCCGGACAGGGTAGAGACCCAGTACTTC.